The TCR beta chain described here comes from a study of Ad26.COV2.S vaccination and SARS-CoV-2 variants. Study context: The vaccine Ad26.COV2.S was put into the muscle once, or twice with 56 days between. Whole-study findings and limits: Similar non-spike TCR breadth was seen in vaccine and placebo recipients. Analyses of TCR breadth and depth may have underestimated total T cell responses.

Generated by immunoSEQ multiplex PCR, the TCRdb table keeps only in-frame clones and is missing some. The sample shows 400,000 to 450,000 clones, more than 80% of them seen only once. As for treatment: about 20 received Ad26.COV2.S at low or high dose, single or two shots; about 5 received placebo; per-sample allocation not given. The samples were gathered on day 63 after the first injection of vaccine or placebo. At a Boston site, the person donating was an adult of 18-55 years. Only one count was recorded for this clone. What it binds is not known. This CDR3 region has 15 residues. The V gene's germline CDR1 is MNHNY and CDR2 SVGAGI (reference sequence). Trimming pared 0 bases from V and 4 bases from J, leaving 10 bases between.

The material was peripheral blood, obtained in a trial of Ad26.COV2.S vaccine versus placebo. This sequence joins TRBV6-6 and TRBJ2-1; D may be TRBD1 (6 bases). This clonotype originated in a person between 18 and 65 years old who received the Ad26.COV2.S COVID-19 vaccine or a placebo. The CDR3 coding sequence is TGTGCCAGCAGTTACTCACAGGGACAATACAATGAGCAGTTCTTC. It yields the protein CASSYSQGQYNEQFF.